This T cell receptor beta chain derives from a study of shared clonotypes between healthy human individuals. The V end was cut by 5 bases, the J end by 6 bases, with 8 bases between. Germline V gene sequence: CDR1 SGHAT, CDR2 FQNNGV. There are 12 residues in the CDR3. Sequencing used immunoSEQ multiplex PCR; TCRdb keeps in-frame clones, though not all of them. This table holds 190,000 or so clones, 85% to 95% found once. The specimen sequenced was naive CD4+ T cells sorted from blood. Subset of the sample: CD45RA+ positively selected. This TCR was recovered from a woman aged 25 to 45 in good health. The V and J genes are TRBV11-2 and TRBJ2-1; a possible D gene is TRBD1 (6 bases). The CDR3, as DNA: TGTGCCAGCAGCAACAGGGTCAATGAGCAGTTCTTC. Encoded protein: CASSNRVNEQFF.